This T cell receptor (beta chain) came from a study of Ad26.COV2.S vaccination and SARS-CoV-2 variants. Germline V lookup: CDR1 SGHNT, CDR2 YYREEE (reference sequence). The CDR3 has 14 amino acids. J gave up 5 bases and V 2 bases, and 3 bases lay outside the gene matches. TCRdb's copy holds only in-frame clones and misses some; the assay was immunoSEQ multiplex PCR. Counted here are some 320,000 clones, about 86% occurring once; the ten biggest clones make up 1.9%. The treatment here: approximately 18 received Ad26.COV2.S at low or high dose, single or two shots; a few received placebo; per-sample allocation not given. Collection of samples fell on day 63 after the first vaccine or placebo injection.

This receptor was obtained from a person between 18 and 65 years old who received the Ad26.COV2.S COVID-19 vaccine or a placebo. The sequencing here drew on peripheral blood, taken in a trial of Ad26.COV2.S vaccine versus placebo. The genes are TRBV5-4 and TRBJ2-5; 10 bases align to TRBD2. CDR3 bases: TGTGCCAGCAGCTTAGCGGGGGGGCGGGAGACCCAGTACTTC. It specifies CASSLAGGRETQYF.